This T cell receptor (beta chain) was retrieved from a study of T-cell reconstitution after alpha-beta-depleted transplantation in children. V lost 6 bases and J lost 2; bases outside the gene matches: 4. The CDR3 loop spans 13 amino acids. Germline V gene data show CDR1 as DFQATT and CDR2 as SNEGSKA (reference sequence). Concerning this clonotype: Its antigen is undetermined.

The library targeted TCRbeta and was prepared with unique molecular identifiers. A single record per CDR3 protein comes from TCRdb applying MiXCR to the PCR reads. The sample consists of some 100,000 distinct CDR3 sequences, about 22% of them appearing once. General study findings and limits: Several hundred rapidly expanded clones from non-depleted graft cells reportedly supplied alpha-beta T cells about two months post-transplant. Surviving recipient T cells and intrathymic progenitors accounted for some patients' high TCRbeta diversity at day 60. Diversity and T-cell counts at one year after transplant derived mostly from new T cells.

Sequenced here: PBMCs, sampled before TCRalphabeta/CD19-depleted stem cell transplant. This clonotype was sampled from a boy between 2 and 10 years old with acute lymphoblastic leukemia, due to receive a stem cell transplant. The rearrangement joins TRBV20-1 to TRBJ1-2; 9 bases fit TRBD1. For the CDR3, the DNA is TGCAGTGCGTTTGGACAGGGGAACTATGGCTACACCTTC. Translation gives CSAFGQGNYGYTF.